The clone carrying this T cell receptor beta chain was recorded only once. Generated by immunoSEQ multiplex PCR, the TCRdb table keeps only in-frame clones and is missing some. Of around 69,000 clones listed, 92% are singletons. These data come from a study of T cell changes during pregnancy in multiple sclerosis. CDR1 is LNHNV, CDR2 YYDKDF, per germline (reference sequence). The CDR3 consists of 15 residues. V was shortened by 0 bases and J by 4 bases, with 13 bases between the two germline ends. The source material was peripheral blood, sampled in the first trimester of pregnancy. The rearrangement uses TRBV15 and TRBJ2-7; D might be TRBD1 (5 bases). The TCR comes from a female donor with multiple sclerosis, enrolled in a pregnancy study. This CDR3 reads CATSREGAAGYEQYF. CDR3 bases: TGTGCCACCAGCAGAGAAGGGGCTGCAGGGTACGAGCAGTACTTC.